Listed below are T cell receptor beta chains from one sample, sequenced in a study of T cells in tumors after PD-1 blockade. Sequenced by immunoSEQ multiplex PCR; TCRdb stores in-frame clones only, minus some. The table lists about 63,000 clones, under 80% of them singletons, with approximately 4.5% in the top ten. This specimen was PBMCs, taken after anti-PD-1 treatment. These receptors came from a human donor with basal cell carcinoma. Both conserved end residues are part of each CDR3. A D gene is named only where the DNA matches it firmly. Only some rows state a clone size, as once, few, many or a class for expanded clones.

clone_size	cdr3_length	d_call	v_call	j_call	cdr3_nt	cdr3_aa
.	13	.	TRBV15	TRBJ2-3	TGTGCCACCAATACAATCGGAGTAGATACGCAGTATTTT	CATNTIGVDTQYF
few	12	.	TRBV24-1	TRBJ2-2	TGTGCCACCGAAAGGGGGGACGGGGAGCTGTTTTTT	CATERGDGELFF
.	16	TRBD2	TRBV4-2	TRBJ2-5	TGTGCCAGCAGCGGGAGGACTAGCGGGGGAGAAGAGACCCAGTACTTC	CASSGRTSGGEETQYF
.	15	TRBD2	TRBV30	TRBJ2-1	TGTGCCTGGAGTGTACCTAGCGGATCCTACAATGAGCAGTTCTTC	CAWSVPSGSYNEQFF
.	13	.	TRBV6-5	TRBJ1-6	TGTGCCAGCGCGGGCGGTGGAGGTTCACCCCTCCACTTT	CASAGGGGSPLHF
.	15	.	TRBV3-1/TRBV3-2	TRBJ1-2	TGTGCCAGCAGCCAAGGGAGGGGCCCCACCTATGGCTACACCTTC	CASSQGRGPTYGYTF
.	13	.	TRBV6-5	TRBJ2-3	TGTGCCAGCAACGCACCTAGCACAGATACGCAGTATTTT	CASNAPSTDTQYF
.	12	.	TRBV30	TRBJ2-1	TGTGCCTGGAGTGGGGGGTACAATGAGCAGTTCTTC	CAWSGGYNEQFF
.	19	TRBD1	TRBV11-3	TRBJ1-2	TGTGCCAGCAGCTTAACACGGCAGACAGGGTACGACTCTATCTATGGCTACACCTTC	CASSLTRQTGYDSIYGYTF
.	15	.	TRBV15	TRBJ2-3	TGTGCCACCAGCGGTTACTCCGGGTTCACAGATACGCAGTATTTT	CATSGYSGFTDTQYF
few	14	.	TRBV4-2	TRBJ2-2	TGTGCCAGCAGCCAAGATTCCGGAACCGGGGAGCTGTTTTTT	CASSQDSGTGELFF
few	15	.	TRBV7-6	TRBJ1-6	TGTGCCAGCAGCTTAGTACTAGGGTACGATTCACCCCTCCACTTT	CASSLVLGYDSPLHF
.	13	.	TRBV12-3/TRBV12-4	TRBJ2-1	TGTGCCAGCAGCGCAGGTACCTACAATGAGCAGTTCTTC	CASSAGTYNEQFF
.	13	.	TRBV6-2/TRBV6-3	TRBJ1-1	TGTGCCAGCAGTACCAGGGAGAACACTGAAGCTTTCTTT	CASSTRENTEAFF
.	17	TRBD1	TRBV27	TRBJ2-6	TGTGCCAGCAGTTTCACCTGGGACAGCTCTGGGGCCAACGTCCTGACTTTC	CASSFTWDSSGANVLTF
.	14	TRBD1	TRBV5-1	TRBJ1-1	TGCGCCAGCAGCTTGGGCAGGGGGGACACTGAAGCTTTCTTT	CASSLGRGDTEAFF
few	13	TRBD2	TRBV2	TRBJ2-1	TGTGCCGGTTCACTAGCGGGGTTGGGTGAGCAGTTCTTC	CAGSLAGLGEQFF
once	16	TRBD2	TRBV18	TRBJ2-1	TGTGCCAGCTCACTAGCGGGGGGGAGCTCCTACAATGAGCAGTTCTTC	CASSLAGGSSYNEQFF
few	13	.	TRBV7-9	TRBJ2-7	TGTGCCAGCACCCAACTCCGAAGGGACGAGCAGTACTTC	CASTQLRRDEQYF
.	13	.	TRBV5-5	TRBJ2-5	TGTGCCAGCAGCTATGGTTGGCAAGAGACCCAGTACTTC	CASSYGWQETQYF
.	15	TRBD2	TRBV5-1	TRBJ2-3	TGCGCCAGCAGCTTGGGCGGGGGGGTCACAGATACGCAGTATTTT	CASSLGGGVTDTQYF
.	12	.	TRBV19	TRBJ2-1	TGTGCCAGTGGATCGATTAACAATGAGCAGTTCTTC	CASGSINNEQFF
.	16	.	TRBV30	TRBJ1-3	TGTGCCTGGAGCGTCTGGGGCTTCAGCTCTGGAAACACCATATATTTT	CAWSVWGFSSGNTIYF
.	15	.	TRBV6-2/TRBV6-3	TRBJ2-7	TGTGCCAGCAGCTCCTCTTTGACTTACCCCTACGAGCAGTACTTC	CASSSSLTYPYEQYF
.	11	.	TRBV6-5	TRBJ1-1	TGTGCCAGCGGGGAACGCACTGCTGCTTTCTTT	CASGERTAAFF
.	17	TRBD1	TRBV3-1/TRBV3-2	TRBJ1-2	TGTGCCAGCAGCCAAGTCAGATCGACAGGGGAGCACTATGGCTACACCTTC	CASSQVRSTGEHYGYTF
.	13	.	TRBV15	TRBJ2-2	TGTGCCACCAGCAGAGTTCACACCGGGGAGCTGTTTTTT	CATSRVHTGELFF
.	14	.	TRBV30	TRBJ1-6	TGTGCCTGGAGTGTTGGTTCTAACCGGTCACCCCTCCACTTT	CAWSVGSNRSPLHF
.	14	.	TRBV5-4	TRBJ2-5	TGTGCCAGCAGCTCCCTAAAGGGCCAAGGGACCCAGTACTTC	CASSSLKGQGTQYF
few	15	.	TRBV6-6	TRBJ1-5	TGTGCCAGCAGTTACAAGGGGGGAGGCAATCAGCCCCAGCATTTT	CASSYKGGGNQPQHF
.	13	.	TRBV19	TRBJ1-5	TGTGCCAGTAGTTTTCAGGGAAATCAGCCCCAGCATTTT	CASSFQGNQPQHF